The entry that follows covers one T cell receptor beta chain sequence. There is no known antigen for this receptor. Base qualities are missing; no much larger clone stands one base away. The junction shows trimming of 9 bases on V and 0 bases on J, and the gene matches do not reach 7 bases of it. Based on the germline V gene, the CDR1 and CDR2 sequences are SGHTA and FQGNSA. The CDR3 contains 16 residues, cysteine and phenylalanine counted. Only the CDR3 DNA stays, 48 bases, in frame from base 1. This specimen belongs to a study of blood T cell repertoires in COVID-19 (dated by TCRdb to the early 2020s). In the study overall: The collaborator samples originated in the United States, Italy and Spain and spanned the acute and convalescent phases of COVID-19. The prospective study material was composed of cDNA or gDNA derived from T cells, B-cell-depleted T cells, or PBMCs. The dataset comprised deeply sampled blood TCRbeta repertoires from subjects exposed to, actively infected with, or recovered from COVID-19. The repertoires were made available in a free public database intended to serve as a resource for research on the immune response to SARS-CoV-2. Samples came from the ongoing ImmuneRACE study (first 160 participants) plus 1,254 subjects from 6 global collaborators. A de-identified subject ID, COVID-19 status, age in years and sex were almost always included in the sample metadata. Where available, HLA class I and class II types were taken from metadata supplied by the sample provider and were not determined by assay-based typing. Broader findings and caveats from the paper: Clinical and demographic metadata were provided uncurated, with the amount varying by source and participant.

TCRbeta CDR3 regions were amplified from genomic DNA by means of the immunoSEQ Assay, a bias-controlled multiplex PCR. As for the original processing: The number of nucleated cells in each sample was estimated by amplification of reference gene primers within the assay. To quantify the absolute abundance of each unique TCRbeta CDR3 rearrangement, sequence reads were collapsed and filtered. For each sample, productive Simpson clonality was calculated as the square root of Simpson's diversity index across productive rearrangements. The immuneACCESS repertoire file appears here via TCRdb, limited to in-frame rearrangements. These files lack a portion of the clones; in checked studies, under half of the deficit traces to unresolved V genes, and the cause of the others is not known. The DNA was the basis for D and trimming; V, J and clone size are from that table. The sample includes 190,000 or so clones, with roughly 86% observed a single time. The top ten hold around 9% of the sample.

Enrolling through a virtual design, the prospective study's participants ranged in age from roughly 18 to 89 years and lived across 24 United States geographic areas. Cohort assignment in the prospective study relied on participant-reported clinical history from a screening survey and a study questionnaire. ImmuneRACE Cohort 3 recovered participants were defined by two consecutive negative NP/OP PCR tests, healthcare professional clearance, or symptom resolution. Each participant in the prospective study had whole blood, serum and a nasopharyngeal or oropharyngeal swab collected by mobile phlebotomists. Additional blood draws and questionnaires over an approximately 2-month period could optionally be provided by prospective study participants. Before DNA extraction, blood samples from the prospective study were shipped at room temperature or frozen.

The sequenced sample was PBMCs or T cells enriched from blood (not recorded which). This chain joins TRBV7-2 to TRBJ2-6, with 8 bases aligning to TRBD2. The clonotype comes from a woman between 25 and 40 years old who had recovered from COVID-19. The nucleotide sequence reads TGTGCCAGTTGGGGGACTAGAAACTCTGGGGCCAACGTCCTGACTTTC. Translated, this gives CASWGTRNSGANVLTF.